The rows below give T cell receptor beta chains drawn from one sample of a study of T cell changes during pregnancy in multiple sclerosis. Generated by immunoSEQ multiplex PCR, the TCRdb table keeps only in-frame clones and is missing some. The repertoire has 33,000 or so clones, about nine tenths of them found once; the top ten carry approximately 12%. This specimen consisted of CD8+ T cells from peripheral blood mononuclear cells, obtained in the third trimester of pregnancy. The receptors were sampled from a female donor with multiple sclerosis, enrolled in a pregnancy study. The CDR3 runs from the conserved cysteine through the conserved F or W. A D gene is named only where the DNA matches it firmly. Expanded clones are given a class, and other clones once, few, many or no size at all.

v_gene,abundance,j_gene,d_gene,CDR3aa,CDR3nt
TRBV15,.,TRBJ1-2,.,CATSRIGGPEGYTF,TGTGCCACCAGCCGAATCGGGGGGCCTGAAGGCTACACCTTC
TRBV30,.,TRBJ1-4,.,CAWTLGSDKATNEKLFF,TGTGCCTGGACCCTCGGGTCAGATAAAGCAACTAATGAAAAACTGTTTTTT
TRBV5-1,.,TRBJ2-1,.,CASSLRRGNEQFF,TGCGCCAGCAGCTTAAGACGGGGGAATGAGCAGTTCTTC
TRBV15,.,TRBJ2-7,.,CATTSLTGTPSLGPSYEQYF,TGTGCCACCACCTCGCTAACCGGGACTCCTAGCTTGGGGCCTAGCTACGAGCAGTACTTC
TRBV11-3,.,TRBJ2-3,.,CASSLARGDTQYF,TGTGCCAGCAGCTTGGCTAGAGGCGATACGCAGTATTTT
TRBV28,.,TRBJ2-3,.,CASSSTDIPPTDTQYF,TGTGCCAGCAGTTCCACTGACATCCCCCCCACAGATACGCAGTATTTT
TRBV29-1,few,TRBJ2-7,.,CSVEGVKGAGGEQYF,TGCAGCGTTGAAGGAGTAAAGGGCGCTGGGGGGGAGCAGTACTTC
TRBV27,.,TRBJ2-2,TRBD2,CASSSSGRAFGELFF,TGTGCCAGCAGTTCTAGCGGGAGGGCCTTCGGGGAGCTGTTTTTT
TRBV27,.,TRBJ1-1,.,CASSLGHLAEAFF,TGTGCCAGCAGTTTAGGGCACCTTGCTGAAGCTTTCTTT
TRBV27,.,TRBJ1-5,.,CASSFQGSNQPQHF,TGTGCCAGCAGTTTTCAGGGTAGCAATCAGCCCCAGCATTTT
TRBV11-2,.,TRBJ2-7,TRBD1,CASSQTGTGKNEQYF,TGTGCCAGCAGCCAAACCGGGACAGGGAAGAACGAGCAGTACTTC
TRBV11-2,.,TRBJ2-1,.,CASSVGGNPFYSEQFF,TGTGCCAGCAGCGTAGGAGGGAATCCATTCTACAGTGAGCAGTTCTTC
TRBV18,.,TRBJ1-1,TRBD1,CASSRGTGNTEAFF,TGTGCCAGCTCAAGGGGGACAGGGAACACTGAAGCTTTCTTT
TRBV6-5,.,TRBJ2-3,TRBD1,CASRRGQGAQNTQYF,TGTGCCAGCAGGAGGGGACAGGGGGCGCAAAATACGCAGTATTTT
TRBV27,once,TRBJ1-5,TRBD1,CASSYRGRSNQPQHF,TGTGCCAGCAGCTACAGGGGGCGAAGCAATCAGCCCCAGCATTTT
TRBV9,.,TRBJ1-1,.,CASSPSGGGLHEAFF,TGTGCCAGCAGCCCGAGTGGGGGGGGACTCCATGAAGCTTTCTTT
TRBV27,.,TRBJ2-1,.,CASSLSSGDQHNEQFF,TGTGCCAGCAGTTTATCTAGCGGAGATCAACACAATGAGCAGTTCTTC
TRBV27,.,TRBJ1-5,TRBD1,CASSSGQGGNQPQHF,TGTGCCAGCAGTTCCGGACAGGGCGGGAATCAGCCCCAGCATTTT